The next 15 T cell receptor beta chains were all read from a single sample in a study of blood T cells in healthy people across ages. A sample-barcoded 5' primer and a J-beta primer mix were used in a second PCR of roughly 7 to 11 cycles. A single record per CDR3 protein comes from TCRdb applying MiXCR to the 5' RACE reads. The table records hundreds of thousands of distinct CDR3 sequences, 20% to 25% of them present only once. This sample was shared with a second study, whose subject was T cells of mothers and their children.

Sequenced material: blood. These receptors were collected from a boy under 18 in good health.

J is TRBJ1-1 and V is TRBV3-1; D is unresolved. Germline loops: CDR1 LGHDT, CDR2 YNNKEL (reference sequence). With 2 bases removed from V and 1 base from J, the gap between germline ends came to 8 bases. This CDR3 contains 14 residues. The CDR3 is CASSQLGTNTEAFF. CDR3 nucleotides: TGTGCCAGCAGCCAACTAGGAACGAACACTGAAGCTTTCTTT.

This rearrangement joins TRBV7-6 to TRBJ2-1, with 12 bases lining up with TRBD1. Germline V CDR1 and CDR2: SGHVS, FNYEAQ. V lost 6 bases and J lost 8; bases outside the gene matches: 5. This CDR3 region has 14 residues. CDR3 nucleotide sequence: TGTGCCAGCAGGGGGACAGGGGGCATCGATGAGCAGTTCTTC. It yields the protein CASRGTGGIDEQFF.

This chain links TRBV9 with TRBJ2-7, with 10 bases lining up with TRBD2. Germline values: CDR1 SGDLS, CDR2 YYNGEE. This CDR3 contains 18 residues. V gave up 3 bases and J gave up 2 bases; unmatched junction bases: 14. DNA of the CDR3: TGTGCCAGCAGCGAGACCCCCACTCTAGCGGGAGTAACCTACGAGCAGTACTTC. It yields the protein CASSETPTLAGVTYEQYF.

The chain couples TRBV12-3 or TRBV12-4 to TRBJ2-5; maybe TRBD1 (6 bases). The CDR3 length is 14 residues. The ends were cut back, 4 bases at V and 4 bases at J, with 13 bases in the middle. The CDR3 coding sequence is TGTGCCAGCAGTTGGCCGGGACAACGAGAGACCCAGTACTTC. Amino acids: CASSWPGQRETQYF.

The table lists this clonotype with a few counts. This sequence joins TRBV15 and TRBJ1-6; D uncertain. V shed 0 bases and J shed 0 bases, with 9 bases lying between them. The CDR3 spans 17 residues. CDR1 and CDR2 (germline): LNHNV, YYDKDF (reference sequence). The CDR3 here is CATSRETKGSYNSPLHF. As DNA, the CDR3 is TGTGCCACCAGCAGAGAAACCAAGGGCTCCTATAATTCACCCCTCCACTTT.

J is TRBJ2-5 and V is TRBV7-2, with a possible D match to TRBD2 (6 bases). V lost 5 bases, J lost 9 bases, and 13 bases lay in between. The CDR3 extends over 12 amino acids. In germline, CDR1 is SGHTA, CDR2 FQGNSA. The CDR3 loop reads CASSLRRDSQYF. The CDR3 DNA follows: TGTGCCAGCAGCCTCCGGCGGGACTCCCAGTACTTC.

The J gene is TRBJ2-1, the V gene TRBV28; D tentatively fits TRBD1 or TRBD2 (5 bases each). V was pared by 3 bases and J by 4 bases, with 25 bases between. CDR3 length: 19 residues. From germline, CDR1 is MDHEN and CDR2 SYDVKM. The CDR3 DNA sequence: TGTGCCAGCAGTTTCTCCCCTTCGTCCGGGGCGGGTACTTACAATGAGCAGTTCTTC. Translated: CASSFSPSSGAGTYNEQFF.

This chain uses TRBV7-2 with TRBJ1-2, with D maybe TRBD1 (5 bases). CDR1 is SGHTA, CDR2 FQGNSA, per germline. Trimming stripped 1 base from V and 4 bases from J, with 13 bases between. The CDR3 loop spans 15 amino acids. The CDR3 loop is CASSLDVGVGYGYTF. The CDR3, as DNA: TGTGCCAGCAGCTTAGATGTAGGGGTAGGCTATGGCTACACCTTC. The full variable domain, in which reference TRBV7-2 and TRBJ1-2 provide the parts outside the CDR3, is GAGVSQSPSNKVTEKGKDVELRCDPISGHTALYWYRQSLGQGLEFLIYFQGNSAPDKSGLPSDRFSAERTGGSVSTLTIQRTQQEDSAVYLCASSLDVGVGYGYTFGSGTRLTVV.

CDR3 bases: TGCGCCAGCAGCCTAGACAAGGGCGCGAGGTTATCCTACGAGCAGTACTTC. This encodes CASSLDKGARLSYEQYF. This chain connects TRBV4-1 to TRBJ2-7; no clear D gene. This CDR3 has 17 amino acids. V lost 4 bases to trimming and J lost 1 base, with 20 bases between them. In germline, CDR1 is MGHRA, CDR2 YSYEKL.

The chain couples TRBV24-1 to TRBJ2-2; maybe TRBD1 (6 bases). The CDR3 totals 15 residues. Per the germline V gene, CDR1 is KGHDR and CDR2 is SFDVKD. The CDR3 sequence is CAVSKGQLNTGELFF. The CDR3 nucleotides are TGTGCTGTAAGTAAAGGACAGCTCAACACCGGGGAGCTGTTTTTT.

This sequence joins TRBV29-1 and TRBJ1-1; no definite D call. CDR1 and CDR2 from the germline V gene are SQVTM and ANQGSEA. The CDR3 totals 14 residues. Trimming cost V 0 bases and J 0 bases, with 8 bases left between them. The CDR3 coding sequence is TGCAGCGTTGAAGAATTGGGATTGAACACTGAAGCTTTCTTT. Encoded protein: CSVEELGLNTEAFF.

This clonotype has more than one count but fewer than ten. The V gene is TRBV28, the J gene TRBJ2-1; no clear D gene. V gave up 4 bases and J gave up 12 bases, with 22 bases separating them. The CDR3 spans 15 residues. Germline lookup yields CDR1 MDHEN and CDR2 SYDVKM. CDR3 sequence: CASSSRLRSPIGQFF. CDR3 nucleotides: TGTGCCAGCAGTTCCCGTCTTAGATCCCCAATCGGGCAGTTCTTC.

The V call is TRBV2, the J call TRBJ2-1, with 11 bases aligning to TRBD2. CDR3 length: 16 amino acids. The trim removed 0 bases at V and 6 bases at J, leaving 4 bases unmatched. The germline V gene encodes CDR1 SNHLY and CDR2 FYNNEI. CDR3 protein: CASSEAGLAGGNEQFF. In DNA, the CDR3 is TGTGCCAGCAGTGAAGCGGGGCTAGCGGGAGGCAATGAGCAGTTCTTC.

The genes are TRBV6-2 or TRBV6-3 and TRBJ2-7, with 9 bases aligning to TRBD2. Germline CDR1 reads MNHEY; CDR2 reads SVGEGT. Trimming took 2 bases from V and 2 from J; bases not matched to a gene: 7. The CDR3 length is 16 residues. CDR3 sequence reads: CASSYAAGGGAYEQYF. In DNA form, the CDR3 reads TGTGCCAGCAGTTACGCCGCGGGAGGGGGTGCCTACGAGCAGTACTTC.

This clonotype has just a few counts. This chain uses TRBV6-1 with TRBJ2-1, with D perhaps matching TRBD2 (6 bases). The germline CDR1 and CDR2 sequences are MNHNS and SASEGT. The CDR3 covers 14 residues. V shed 4 bases and J shed 11 bases, with 18 bases lying between them. This CDR3 is CASSGGLVGTQQFF. CDR3 DNA: TGTGCCAGCAGTGGGGGACTCGTTGGAACTCAGCAGTTCTTC.